This TCR beta chain was profiled in a study of shared clonotypes between healthy human individuals. Overall study results and limits: Unshared clonotypes carried lower generation probabilities than those common to all four donors. Some naive CD4 clonotypes, 4% to 6%, turned up in common across several donors.

This clone turned up a few times. What it recognizes is unknown. This CDR3 has 15 residues. Per germline, CDR1 SQVTM and CDR2 ANQGSEA. With V trimmed by 6 bases and J by 1 base, 9 bases remained unmatched. Profiling relied on immunoSEQ multiplex PCR, and the TCRdb table lists in-frame clones only, not all of them. The sample includes approximately 980,000 clones, 70% to 85% of them seen just once. This chain uses TRBV29-1 with TRBJ2-3; TRBD2 aligns across 8 bases. The source of this sequence is a man younger than 35 in good health. The sample consisted of memory CD4+ T cells sorted from blood. Subset denoted: CD45RA-negative fraction. The CDR3 bases are TGCAGCGTCACCGGGACTAGGGGTGGCACAGATACGCAGTATTTT. Translation gives CSVTGTRGGTDTQYF.